These T cell receptor beta chains were read from a single sample in a study of blood T cell repertoires in COVID-19. The method was immunoSEQ multiplex PCR; TCRdb's version includes in-frame clones alone and lacks a portion of them. The data contain about 260,000 clones, around 90% of them seen just once; the ten biggest clones take up 0.7%. Sample: peripheral blood. These receptors all come from a human donor in a cohort sampled during active COVID-19. CDR3s include the opening cysteine and the closing phenylalanine or tryptophan. A D gene is named only where the DNA matches it firmly. Clone sizes are given selectively: once, few, many, or a class where the clone is expanded.

v_call,clone_size,d_call,j_call,cdr3_nt,cdr3_aa
TRBV19,-,TRBD2,TRBJ2-7,TGTGCCAGTAGTAGGACTAGCGGTTACGAGCAGTACTTC,CASSRTSGYEQYF
TRBV7-2,-,TRBD1,TRBJ1-1,TGTGCCAGCAGCTTATCAGGGGGCACTGAAGCTTTCTTT,CASSLSGGTEAFF
TRBV4-1,once,-,TRBJ1-4,TGCGCCAGCAGCCAAGATCCCGGAACTAATGAAAAACTGTTTTTT,CASSQDPGTNEKLFF
TRBV7-2,-,-,TRBJ1-2,TGTGCCAGCAGCTTAAACCGGGGTAGGGTCATATATGGCTACACCTTC,CASSLNRGRVIYGYTF
TRBV19,-,TRBD1,TRBJ1-1,TGTGCCAGTAGTACGGGACAGCTGAACACTGAAGCTTTCTTT,CASSTGQLNTEAFF
TRBV7-2,-,TRBD1,TRBJ1-2,TGTGCCAGCAGCTTTTGGGCAGGGGGTACGACGAACTATGGCTACACCTTC,CASSFWAGGTTNYGYTF
TRBV28,-,-,TRBJ1-5,TGTGCCAGCAGTTTATTACTCCCGTCCAATCAGCCCCAGCATTTT,CASSLLLPSNQPQHF
TRBV7-3,-,TRBD2,TRBJ2-2,TGTGCCAGCAGCTTAAATTTCCTAGCGGGGAACACCGGGGAGCTGTTTTTT,CASSLNFLAGNTGELFF
TRBV15,-,TRBD1,TRBJ2-7,TGTGCCACCAGCGGTGACAGGGGGCGAGTCTACGAGCAGTACTTC,CATSGDRGRVYEQYF
TRBV28,once,-,TRBJ1-6,TGTGCCAGCAGCTCTTTGTCGGAGAGCTCCTATAATTCACCCCTCCACTTT,CASSSLSESSYNSPLHF
TRBV10-3,-,-,TRBJ1-3,TGTGCCATCAGGGAACCTCCAGGGGCCTCTGGAAACACCATATATTTT,CAIREPPGASGNTIYF
TRBV3-1/TRBV3-2,-,TRBD2,TRBJ2-2,TGTGCCAGCAGCTCCCGCGGGGGGGACACCGGGGAGCTGTTTTTT,CASSSRGGDTGELFF
TRBV5-4,-,-,TRBJ1-1,TGTGCCAGCAGCCTGCCCGGGGATGGGAACACTGAAGCTTTCTTT,CASSLPGDGNTEAFF
TRBV7-2,-,-,TRBJ2-2,TGTGCCAGCAGCCAAGACAAGGGGGACACCGGGGAGCTGTTTTTT,CASSQDKGDTGELFF
TRBV11-2,-,-,TRBJ1-6,TGTGCCAGCAGCCCGCGGGGTGCTGGGAGCGCCTATAATTCACCCCTCCACTTT,CASSPRGAGSAYNSPLHF
TRBV4-3,-,TRBD1,TRBJ2-2,TGCGCCAGCAGCCAAGATGTCTGGGACAGGGGCTTGGTTGACACCGGGGAGCTGTTTTTT,CASSQDVWDRGLVDTGELFF
TRBV3-1/TRBV3-2,-,-,TRBJ2-7,TGTGCCAGCAGCCTCGGGGATCACTACGAGCAGTACTTC,CASSLGDHYEQYF
TRBV7-9,-,-,TRBJ2-5,TGTGCCAGCAGCGCCCCCCGGGAGACCCAGTACTTC,CASSAPRETQYF
TRBV9,-,TRBD2,TRBJ2-5,TGTGCCAGCAGCGGGGGACTAACAACAGAGACCCAGTACTTC,CASSGGLTTETQYF
TRBV27,-,-,TRBJ1-1,TGTGCCAGCAGGGGGGGGTTGAACACTGAAGCTTTCTTT,CASRGGLNTEAFF
TRBV4-2,-,TRBD2,TRBJ2-1,TGTGCCAGCAGCCAAGATCTGTCAGCGGGAGGGCCACATGAGCAGTTCTTC,CASSQDLSAGGPHEQFF
TRBV4-1,few,-,TRBJ1-4,TGCGCCAGCAGCAGAGGACAGTCCGCAACTAATGAAAAACTGTTTTTT,CASSRGQSATNEKLFF
TRBV4-1,-,TRBD2,TRBJ2-3,TGCGCCAGCAGCCAAGGACGAGCGGGAGGGCTCAGCACAGATACGCAGTATTTT,CASSQGRAGGLSTDTQYF
TRBV11-2,-,-,TRBJ2-3,TGTGCCAGCAGCTTAGATACCCCCGGACAGAATTTT,CASSLDTPGQNF
TRBV10-2,-,-,TRBJ2-7,TGCGCCAGCAGCAAGGGGCAGGCTCACGGGTACGAGCAGTACTTC,CASSKGQAHGYEQYF
TRBV5-6,-,-,TRBJ1-6,TGTGCCAGCAGCTTGGATCCCCCGGGGAGGAATTCACCCCTCCACTTT,CASSLDPPGRNSPLHF
TRBV28,-,TRBD1,TRBJ1-2,TGTGCCAGCAGTTCGCCCTACCGGGACAGGGTCAATCCCAACTATGGCTACACCTTC,CASSSPYRDRVNPNYGYTF
TRBV7-2,-,TRBD2,TRBJ2-7,TGTGCCAGCAGCTTAGTAGCGGGAGTGGGTGGCGAGCAGTACTTC,CASSLVAGVGGEQYF
TRBV10-2,-,TRBD2,TRBJ2-7,TGCGCCAGCAGTGACGGGGGGGCCCAGGTCGAGCAGTACTTC,CASSDGGAQVEQYF
TRBV4-3,once,TRBD1,TRBJ2-7,TGCGCCAGCAGCCAAGGGAGGACAGGGTGGGCACAACCATCCTACGAGCAGTACTTC,CASSQGRTGWAQPSYEQYF
TRBV5-1,-,TRBD2,TRBJ2-3,TGCGCCAGCAAATACGGGGGGACCACAGATACGCAGTATTTT,CASKYGGTTDTQYF
TRBV15,-,-,TRBJ2-7,TGTGCCACCAGCAGAGGGGCAGGGTACGAGCAGTACTTC,CATSRGAGYEQYF
TRBV30,few,-,TRBJ1-5,TGTGCCTGGAGTGTACGGGTGGGCAATCAGCCCCAGCATTTT,CAWSVRVGNQPQHF
TRBV6-1,-,-,TRBJ1-1,TGTGCCAGCAATGAGGGGGGGGCGGGACCGTGGATGAACACTGAAGCTTTCTTT,CASNEGGAGPWMNTEAFF
TRBV3-1/TRBV3-2,-,TRBD2,TRBJ2-6,TGTGCCAGCAGCCAAGATCAGGCGGGAGGGAGAGGGGCCAACGTCCTGACTTTC,CASSQDQAGGRGANVLTF
TRBV7-3,-,-,TRBJ2-7,TGTGCCAGCAGCTTAGGACTCTCCTACGAGCAGTACTTC,CASSLGLSYEQYF
TRBV28,-,TRBD1,TRBJ1-4,TGTGCCAGCAGCCATGAGACAGGGGGCGCCTTTGAAAAACTGTTTTTT,CASSHETGGAFEKLFF
TRBV5-1,-,-,TRBJ2-3,TGCGCCAGCAGCTTGCTTCTTCAGACAGATACGCAGTATTTT,CASSLLLQTDTQYF
TRBV6-6,-,-,TRBJ1-4,TGTGCCAGCAGGTGGGGGCTTGAAAAACTGTTTTTT,CASRWGLEKLFF
TRBV6-2/TRBV6-3,-,-,TRBJ1-4,TGTGCCAGCAGCCGGGACTCGCGTGAAAAACTGTTTTTT,CASSRDSREKLFF
TRBV5-6,-,TRBD2,TRBJ2-7,TGTGCCAGCAGCCCCCTCGGGGGGTTACTTACCTACGAGCAGTACTTC,CASSPLGGLLTYEQYF
TRBV3-1/TRBV3-2,-,TRBD1,TRBJ1-2,TGTGCCAGCAGCCTCTACTATTTAACGGGACAGGGGAGCTATGGCTACACCTTC,CASSLYYLTGQGSYGYTF
TRBV4-1,-,TRBD1,TRBJ2-3,TGCGCCAGCAGCCAAGTTCTAGCCAGGGGGCTTTATACGCAGTATTTT,CASSQVLARGLYTQYF
TRBV7-9,-,TRBD1,TRBJ1-3,TGTGCCAGCAGCTTGGGGACAGGGGCTTATGGAAACACCATATATTTT,CASSLGTGAYGNTIYF
TRBV11-3,-,-,TRBJ1-6,TGTGCCAGCAGCCCGCGCCCCCAAGCGCCTTTCTCACCCCTCCACTTT,CASSPRPQAPFSPLHF
TRBV10-2,few,-,TRBJ2-1,TGCGCCAGCAGTGAGAGACAGATTGAGCAGTTCTTC,CASSERQIEQFF
TRBV19,-,-,TRBJ1-3,TGTGCCACTCTAAGGGGCGGCCACTCTGGAAACACCATATATTTT,CATLRGGHSGNTIYF
TRBV19,once,TRBD1,TRBJ2-7,TGTGCCAGTAGTATAGAACAGGGGGCCTACGAGCAGTACTTC,CASSIEQGAYEQYF
TRBV19,-,-,TRBJ2-7,TGTGCCAGTAGTATGTCGAGAACCTACGAGCAGTACTTC,CASSMSRTYEQYF
TRBV10-3,-,TRBD2,TRBJ2-1,TGTGCCATCAGTGGGCTAGCGGGAGGGGCTGAGCAGTTCTTC,CAISGLAGGAEQFF
TRBV25-1,-,-,TRBJ2-7,TGTGCCAGCAGTCCGGGGACTTTCTACGAGCAGTACTTC,CASSPGTFYEQYF
TRBV9,-,-,TRBJ1-1,TGTGCCAGCAGCGTAGTAGGGGGTTTTAACACTGAAGCTTTCTTT,CASSVVGGFNTEAFF
TRBV10-3,-,-,TRBJ1-1,TGTGCCATCAGTGCAGGGGACACTGAAGCTTTCTTT,CAISAGDTEAFF
TRBV21-1,-,-,TRBJ1-1,TGTGCCAGCAGCAAGCGGAGTACCCAAACGCCGAGCCGTGGGAGGGGGTTACGGAACACTGAAGCTTTCTTT,CASSKRSTQTPSRGRGLRNTEAFF
TRBV6-5,-,-,TRBJ2-7,TGTGCCAGCTGCGCGGTCGCTAGCTCCTACGAGCAGTACTTC,CASCAVASSYEQYF
TRBV3-1/TRBV3-2,-,-,TRBJ2-7,TGTGCCAGCAGTTACGGTGTTCTCTACGAGCAGTACTTC,CASSYGVLYEQYF
TRBV21-1,-,-,TRBJ1-1,TGTGCCAGCAGCAAAGAGGAGGGGCCACTGAACACTGAAGCTTTCTTT,CASSKEEGPLNTEAFF
TRBV3-1/TRBV3-2,-,TRBD1,TRBJ1-6,TGTGCCAGCAGCCAAGGGACAGGGGGCGGAGTTAATTCACCCCTCCACTTT,CASSQGTGGGVNSPLHF
TRBV29-1,-,TRBD1,TRBJ2-3,TGCAGCGTTGGGTTGACGAGACAGGGGTCCCAAGATACGCAGTATTTT,CSVGLTRQGSQDTQYF
TRBV7-9,-,-,TRBJ2-7,TGTGCCAGCAGCTTCGGTGAGCGGCTCTCCTACGAGCAGTACTTC,CASSFGERLSYEQYF